This TCR beta chain is drawn from a study of Ad26.COV2.S vaccination and SARS-CoV-2 variants. About the study: The trial was COV1001 and the donor's arm was Ad26.COV2.S. General observations from the study: Reported post-vaccination CD8+ and CD4+ T cell responses to spike showed substantial breadth. Quantification of TCR breadth and depth may have yielded underestimates of total T cell responses. Vaccine recipients had higher spike-specific TCR breadth than placebo recipients.

Details on this clone: No antigen is known for it.

Clones were read by immunoSEQ multiplex PCR, and TCRdb kept only the in-frame ones, dropping some. The sample gives some 520,000 clones, roughly nine tenths of which show up once; 13% is in the top ten. V lost 6 bases, J lost 4 bases, and 4 bases stayed unmatched. Per germline, CDR1 MNHEY and CDR2 SVGAGI. The CDR3 sequence is 13 residues long. The treatment was: around 19 received Ad26.COV2.S at low or high dose, single or two shots; about five received placebo; per-sample allocation not given. Samples analyzed were those drawn on day 63 after the first vaccine or placebo injection. This material consisted of peripheral blood, taken in a trial of Ad26.COV2.S vaccine versus placebo. This receptor was taken from a person aged 18 to 59 who received the Ad26.COV2.S COVID-19 vaccine or a placebo. The rearrangement joins TRBV6-5 to TRBJ1-2, with TRBD1 matching over 8 bases. This chain's CDR3 is CASSPGQVYGYTF. CDR3 sequence (DNA): TGTGCCAGCAGCCCGGGACAGGTCTATGGCTACACCTTC.